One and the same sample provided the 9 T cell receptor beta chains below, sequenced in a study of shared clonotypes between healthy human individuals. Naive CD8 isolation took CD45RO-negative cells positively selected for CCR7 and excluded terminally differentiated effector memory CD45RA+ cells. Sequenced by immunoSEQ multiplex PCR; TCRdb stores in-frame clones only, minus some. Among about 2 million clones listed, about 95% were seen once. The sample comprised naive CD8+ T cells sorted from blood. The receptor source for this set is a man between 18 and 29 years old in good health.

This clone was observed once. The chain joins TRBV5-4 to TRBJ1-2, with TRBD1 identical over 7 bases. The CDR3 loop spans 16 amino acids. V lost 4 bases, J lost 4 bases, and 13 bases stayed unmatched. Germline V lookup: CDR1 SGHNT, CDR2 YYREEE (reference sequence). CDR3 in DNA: TGTGCCAGCAGCCCGGGACAGCCCTGGGAGGGCTATGGCTACACCTTC. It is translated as CASSPGQPWEGYGYTF.

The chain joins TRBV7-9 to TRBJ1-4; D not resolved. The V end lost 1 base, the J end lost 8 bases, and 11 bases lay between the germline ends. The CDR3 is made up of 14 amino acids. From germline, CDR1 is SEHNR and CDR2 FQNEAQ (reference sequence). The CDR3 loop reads CASSLGWGEEKLFF. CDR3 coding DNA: TGTGCCAGCAGCTTAGGCTGGGGAGAAGAAAAACTGTTTTTT.

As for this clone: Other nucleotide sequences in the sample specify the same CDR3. The CDR3 here is CASSLVSGTDTQYF. CDR3 nucleotide sequence: TGTGCCAGCAGTCTGGTATCTGGCACAGATACGCAGTATTTT. The chain carries TRBV27 and TRBJ2-3; D unclear. The CDR3 consists of 14 residues. Deletions cut 5 bases from V and 1 base from J, with 10 bases between. CDR1 MNHEY and CDR2 SMNVEV come from the germline V gene (reference sequence).

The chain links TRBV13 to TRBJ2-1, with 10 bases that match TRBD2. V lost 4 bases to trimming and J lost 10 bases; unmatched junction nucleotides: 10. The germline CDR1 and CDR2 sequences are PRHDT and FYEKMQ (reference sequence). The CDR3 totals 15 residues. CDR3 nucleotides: TGTGCCAGCAGCTCCGACTCACTAGCGGGAAACGAGCAGTTCTTC. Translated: CASSSDSLAGNEQFF.

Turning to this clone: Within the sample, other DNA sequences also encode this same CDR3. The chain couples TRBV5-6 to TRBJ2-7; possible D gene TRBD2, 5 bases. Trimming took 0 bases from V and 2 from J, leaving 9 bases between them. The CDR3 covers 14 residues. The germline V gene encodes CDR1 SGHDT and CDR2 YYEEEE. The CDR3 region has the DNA TGTGCCAGCAGCTTGGGAGGGAGCACCTACGAGCAGTACTTC. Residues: CASSLGGSTYEQYF.

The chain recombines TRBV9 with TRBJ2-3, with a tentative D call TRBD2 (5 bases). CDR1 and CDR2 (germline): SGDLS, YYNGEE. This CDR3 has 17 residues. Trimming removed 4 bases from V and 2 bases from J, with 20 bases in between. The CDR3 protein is CASSPRPSSGYTDTQYF. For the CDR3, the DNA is TGTGCCAGCAGCCCTCGCCCTTCGAGCGGTTACACAGATACGCAGTATTTT.

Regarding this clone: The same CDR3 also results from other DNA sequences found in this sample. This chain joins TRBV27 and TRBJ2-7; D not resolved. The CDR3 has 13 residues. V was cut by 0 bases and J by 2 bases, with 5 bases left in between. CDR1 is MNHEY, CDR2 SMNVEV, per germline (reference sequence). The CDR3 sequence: CASSLSTAYEQYF. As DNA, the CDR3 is TGTGCCAGCAGTTTATCGACCGCCTACGAGCAGTACTTC.

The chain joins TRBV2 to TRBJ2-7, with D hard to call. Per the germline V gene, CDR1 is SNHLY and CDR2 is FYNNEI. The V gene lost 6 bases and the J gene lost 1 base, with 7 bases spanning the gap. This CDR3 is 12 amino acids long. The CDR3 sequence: CASRGRSYEQYF. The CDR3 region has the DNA TGTGCCAGCAGGGGCCGGTCCTACGAGCAGTACTTC. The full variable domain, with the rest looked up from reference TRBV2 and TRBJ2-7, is EPEVTQTPSHQVTQMGQEVILRCVPISNHLYFYWYRQILGQKVEFLVSFYNNEISEKSEIFDDQFSVERPDGSNFTLKIRSTKLEDSAMYFCASRGRSYEQYFGPGTRLTVT.

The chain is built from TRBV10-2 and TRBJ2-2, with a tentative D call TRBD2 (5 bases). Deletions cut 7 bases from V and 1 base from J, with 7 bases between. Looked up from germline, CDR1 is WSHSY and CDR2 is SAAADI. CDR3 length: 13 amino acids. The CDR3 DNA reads TGCGCCAGCAAGGCGGGGAACACCGGGGAGCTGTTTTTT. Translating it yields CASKAGNTGELFF.